This TCR beta chain was sequenced for a study of beta chain features in type 1 diabetes. Study outcomes and limitations: All four CD4+ subsets from Type 1 diabetes patients carried moderately but significantly shorter TCRB CDR3s.

Germline assignment: CDR1 GTSNPN and CDR2 SVGIG (reference sequence). V lost 0 bases and J 3 bases, leaving 12 bases between the germline ends. The CDR3 runs 15 residues. Comment on this clone: The antigen remains undetermined.

Expressed TCRB transcripts were sequenced because the isolated RNA had all been reverse transcribed beforehand. Generated by immunoSEQ multiplex PCR, the TCRdb table keeps only in-frame clones and is missing some. The data show nearly 700,000 clones, roughly 13% seen once. The J gene is TRBJ2-1, the V gene TRBV30; no reliable D call. This TCR derives from a man in his late teens or twenties with type 1 diabetes. The sequencing sample was made of naive CD4+ T cells from blood. CDR3 residues: CAWSVRNLIYNEQFF. DNA of the CDR3: TGTGCCTGGAGTGTACGGAATCTCATCTACAATGAGCAGTTCTTC.